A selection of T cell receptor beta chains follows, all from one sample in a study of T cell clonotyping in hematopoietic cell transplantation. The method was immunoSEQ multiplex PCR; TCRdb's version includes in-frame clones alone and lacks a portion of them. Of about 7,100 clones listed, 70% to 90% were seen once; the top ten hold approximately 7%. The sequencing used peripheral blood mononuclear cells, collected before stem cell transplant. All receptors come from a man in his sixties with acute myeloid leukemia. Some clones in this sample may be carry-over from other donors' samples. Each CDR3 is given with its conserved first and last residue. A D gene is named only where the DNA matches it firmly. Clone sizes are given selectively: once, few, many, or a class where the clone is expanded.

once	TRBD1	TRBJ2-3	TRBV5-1	TGCGCCAGCAGCCCTGGACAGGGGGCAGATACGCAGTATTTT	CASSPGQGADTQYF
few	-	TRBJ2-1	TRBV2	TGTGCCAGCAGTGAAGCCCAACAGGGTTCCTTCAATGAGCAGTTCTTC	CASSEAQQGSFNEQFF
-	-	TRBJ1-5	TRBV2	TGTGCCAGCAGTGATTGGGGACTCGATAGCAATCAGCCCCAGCATTTT	CASSDWGLDSNQPQHF
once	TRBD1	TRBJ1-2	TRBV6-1	TGTGCCAGCAGCTTCGAGGGGGCCCCCTATGGCTACACCTTC	CASSFEGAPYGYTF
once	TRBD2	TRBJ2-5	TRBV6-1	TGTGCCAGCAGTGGTAGCGGGAAACAAGAGACCCAGTACTTC	CASSGSGKQETQYF
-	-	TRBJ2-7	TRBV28	TGTGCCAGCAGTTTACTTGGATACGAGCAGTACTTC	CASSLLGYEQYF
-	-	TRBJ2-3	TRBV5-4	TGTGCCAGCAGCTTCTTCGGGGTTAGCACAGATACGCAGTATTTT	CASSFFGVSTDTQYF
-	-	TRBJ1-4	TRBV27	TGTGCCAGCAGTTTCAGGACCCAGAATGAAAAACTGTTTTTT	CASSFRTQNEKLFF
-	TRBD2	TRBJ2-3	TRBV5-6	TGTGCCAGCAGCTTAGCGGGAAGCACAGATACGCAGTATTTT	CASSLAGSTDTQYF
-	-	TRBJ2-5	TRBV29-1	TGCAGCGTCGGGTCCGGACGAGAGACCCAGTACTTC	CSVGSGRETQYF
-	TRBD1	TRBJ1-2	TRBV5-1	TGCGCCAGCAGCGGTCCAGGGGGGGCAGGCGGCTACACCTTC	CASSGPGGAGGYTF
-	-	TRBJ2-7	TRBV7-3	TGTGCCAGCAGCCTGCAGGGCATTAGCGGAGTCTACGAGCAGTACTTC	CASSLQGISGVYEQYF
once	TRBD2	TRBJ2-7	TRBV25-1	TGTGCCAGCAGTGAGAAGACTAGCGGGACCTACGAGCAGTACTTC	CASSEKTSGTYEQYF
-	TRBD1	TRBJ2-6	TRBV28	TGTGCCAGCAGTTTTTTAGGAGGGACAGGGGTGAGCGGGGCCAACGTCCTGACTTTC	CASSFLGGTGVSGANVLTF
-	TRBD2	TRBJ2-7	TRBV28	TGTGCCAGCCAGAATAGCGGGGCCTACGAGCAGTACTTC	CASQNSGAYEQYF
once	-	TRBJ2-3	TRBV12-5	TGTGCTAGTGGTTTTCGCCCAGATACGCAGTATTTT	CASGFRPDTQYF
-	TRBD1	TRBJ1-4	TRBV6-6	TGTGCCAGCAGTTTTCGACAGGGGGGAAATGAAAAACTGTTTTTT	CASSFRQGGNEKLFF
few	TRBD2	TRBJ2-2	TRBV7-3	TGTGCCAGCAGCTCCCCTAGCGGACACAATATCAACACCGGGGAGCTGTTTTTT	CASSSPSGHNINTGELFF
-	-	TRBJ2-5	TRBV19	TGTGCCAGTAGAGGCAGGGGCAAAGAGACCCAGTACTTC	CASRGRGKETQYF
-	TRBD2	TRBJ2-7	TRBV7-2	TGTGCCAGCAGCTCTCGACCGCTTAGCGGGAGGTATACCTACGAGCAGTACTTC	CASSSRPLSGRYTYEQYF
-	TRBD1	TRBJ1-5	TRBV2	TGTGCCAGCACAGGGACAGGAAATCAGCCCCAGCATTTT	CASTGTGNQPQHF
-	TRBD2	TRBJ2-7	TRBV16	TGTGCCAGCAGCCCCGGGACTAGCGGGAGAACCTACGAGCAGTACTTC	CASSPGTSGRTYEQYF
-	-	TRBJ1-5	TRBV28	TGTGCCACTAGAGGGCAGGAACTCCTCAATCAGCCCCAGCATTTT	CATRGQELLNQPQHF
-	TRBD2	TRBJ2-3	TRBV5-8	TGTGCCAGCAGCTTGGAGGGGACTAATACGCAGTATTTT	CASSLEGTNTQYF
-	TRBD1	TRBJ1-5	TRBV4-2	TGTGCCAGCAGCCAAGGGACAGGGCAAAATCAGCCCCAGCATTTT	CASSQGTGQNQPQHF
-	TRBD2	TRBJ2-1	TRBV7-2	TGTGCCAGCAGCTTAGAAGGGAGGGGAGCCTACAATGAGCAGTTCTTC	CASSLEGRGAYNEQFF
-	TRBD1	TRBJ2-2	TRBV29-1	TGCAGCGTTGAAGCTACAGGGGGCGCAGACGGGGAGCTGTTTTTT	CSVEATGGADGELFF
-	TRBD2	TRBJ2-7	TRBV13	TGTGCCAGCAGCTTTAGCGGGCCCAGCTCCTACGAGCAGTACTTC	CASSFSGPSSYEQYF
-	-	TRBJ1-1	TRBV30	TGTGCCTGGAGGGCGGGCTACAGGAACACTGAAGCTTTCTTT	CAWRAGYRNTEAFF
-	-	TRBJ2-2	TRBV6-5	TGTGCCAGCAGTTCCACAAGTAGCGGAACCGGGGAGCTGTTTTTT	CASSSTSSGTGELFF
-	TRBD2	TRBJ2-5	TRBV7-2	TGTGCCAGCAGCTTAGCTGGGACTAGCGGGCAAGAGACCCAGTACTTC	CASSLAGTSGQETQYF
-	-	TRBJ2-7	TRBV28	TGTGCCAGCAGGCTTGACAGAACCTACGAGCAGTACTTC	CASRLDRTYEQYF
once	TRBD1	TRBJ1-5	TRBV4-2	TGTGCCAGCAGCCGAGTATCGGACAGGGTGGAGGGCAATCAGCCCCAGCATTTT	CASSRVSDRVEGNQPQHF
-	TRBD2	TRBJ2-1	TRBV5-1	TGCGCCAGCAGCTTGGATGCTAGCGGGAGCCGCAATGAGCAGTTCTTC	CASSLDASGSRNEQFF
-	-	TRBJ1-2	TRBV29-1	TGCAGCGGCGGGACCCAGTACGGAGGCTACACCTTC	CSGGTQYGGYTF
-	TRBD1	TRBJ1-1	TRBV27	TGTGCCAGCAGCTCTCCAGGGGGTGAAGCTTTCTTT	CASSSPGGEAFF
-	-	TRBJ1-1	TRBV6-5	TGTGCCAGCAGTTACGGCCCAAAGGCCACTGAAGCTTTCTTT	CASSYGPKATEAFF
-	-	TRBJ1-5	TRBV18	TGTGCCAGCTCACCAGAGGGGGTTCGCAATCAGCCCCAGCATTTT	CASSPEGVRNQPQHF
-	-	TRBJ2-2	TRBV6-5	TGTGCCAGCAGTCTCGGGACCTTGAACACCGGGGAGCTGTTTTTT	CASSLGTLNTGELFF
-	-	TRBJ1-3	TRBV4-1	TGCGCCAGCAGCCAATACCAGGGACTCTTCGGTAACACCATATATTTT	CASSQYQGLFGNTIYF
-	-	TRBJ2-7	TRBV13	TGTGCCAGCAGCTTAAACTATCTTTACGAGCAGTACTTC	CASSLNYLYEQYF
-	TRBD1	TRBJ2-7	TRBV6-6	TGTGCCAGCAGCCTTCGACAGGGCTACGAGCAGTACTTC	CASSLRQGYEQYF
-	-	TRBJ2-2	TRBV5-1	TGCGCCAGCAGCACGGCGTCTAGCGGGACAGGCACCGGGGAGCTGTTTTTT	CASSTASSGTGTGELFF
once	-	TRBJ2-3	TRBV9	TGTGCCAGCAAACTTGGGAGTACAGATACGCAGTATTTT	CASKLGSTDTQYF
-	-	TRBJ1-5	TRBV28	TGTGCCAGCAGGAGGGCTAACAATCAGCCCCAGCATTTT	CASRRANNQPQHF
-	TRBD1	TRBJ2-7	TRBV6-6	TGTGCCAGCAGTCTCAGAGGACAGGGGGTCGAGCAGTACTTC	CASSLRGQGVEQYF
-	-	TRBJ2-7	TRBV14	TGTGCCAGCAGTCAGGGGTTCTACGAGCAGTACTTC	CASSQGFYEQYF
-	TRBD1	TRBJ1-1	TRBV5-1	TGCGCCAGCAGTCCTCACGGGACAGGGGGCGACACTGAAGCTTTCTTT	CASSPHGTGGDTEAFF
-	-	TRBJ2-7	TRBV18	TGTGCCAGCTCATCCCGTGAGGGTTACGAGCAGTACTTC	CASSSREGYEQYF
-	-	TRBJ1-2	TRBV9	TGTGCCAGCAGCGTAGGCTGGGGATTCCAATCTAACTATGGCTACACCTTC	CASSVGWGFQSNYGYTF
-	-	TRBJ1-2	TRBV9	TGTGCCAGCAGCGCACCCCTTGGGGGGGAGGTCCGCTACACCTTC	CASSAPLGGEVRYTF
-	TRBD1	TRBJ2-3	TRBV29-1	TGCAGCGTCGATCCGGGACAGGGTGGTACAGATACGCAGTATTTT	CSVDPGQGGTDTQYF
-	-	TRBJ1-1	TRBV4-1	TGCGCCAGCAGCCTCGAAGATATGACAATGTTGAACACTGAAGCTTTCTTT	CASSLEDMTMLNTEAFF